The clone carrying this T cell receptor beta chain has just a few counts. The sample is drawn from a study of blood T cells in healthy people across ages. Caucasian, healthy and from Russia, the donors were aged between roughly 6 and 95. Extraction yielded at least 5 micrograms of total RNA per sample. PCR was performed a second time for roughly 6 to 12 cycles using a sample-barcoded 5' primer and a J-beta primer mix. All samples gave at least 2.5 million CDR3-containing paired-end reads. Each CDR3 protein is one row after TCRdb ran MiXCR on the 5' RACE reads. The sample gives 550,000 to 700,000 distinct CDR3 sequences, 27% of which show up once; 15% to 20% is in the top ten. The CDR3 contains 13 residues. V shed 3 bases and J shed 4 bases, with 9 bases lying between them. Germline CDR1 and CDR2: LGHDT and YNNKEL (reference sequence).

The sequence was obtained from a woman in her seventies in good health. Specimen: blood. J is TRBJ1-1 and V is TRBV3-1; D remains unclear. Here the CDR3 reads CASSQGFSTEAFF. Written as DNA, the CDR3 is TGTGCCAGCAGCCAGGGGTTCAGCACTGAAGCTTTCTTT.